The rows below give T cell receptor beta chains drawn from one sample of a study of T cell repertoires in cytomegalovirus infection. Antigen specificity for these receptors is unknown. TCRdb reprocessed the reads with MiXCR, giving one entry per CDR3 protein. The data contain 450,000 to 600,000 distinct CDR3 sequences, under 45% of them seen just once; the ten biggest clones take up 35% to 50%. This specimen consisted of cultured PBMCs, obtained from culture after CMV antigen stimulation. The receptor set was obtained from a human donor in good health (CMV status not recorded). Some clones in this sample may be carry-over from other donors' samples. The CDR3 runs from the conserved cysteine through the conserved F or W. Fields, in order: clone size, V gene, D gene, J gene, CDR3 protein, CDR3 DNA. D genes are given only for firm matches. A row's size may be missing; if present it is once, few, many or a size class.

>NA|TRBV18|NA|TRBJ2-3
CASSSSALDTQYF
TGTGCCAGCTCTTCATCAGCATTAGATACGCAGTATTTT
>NA|TRBV7-9|NA|TRBJ1-1
CASSSPRDSPWTEAFF
TGTGCCAGCAGCTCACCTCGGGACTCCCCGTGGACTGAAGCTTTCTTT
>NA|TRBV2|NA|TRBJ1-1
CASPGQLNTEAFF
TGTGCCAGTCCGGGGCAGTTGAACACTGAAGCTTTCTTT
>NA|TRBV20-1|NA|TRBJ2-7
CSAREGGRGPYEQYF
TGCAGTGCTAGAGAAGGTGGCAGGGGTCCCTACGAGCAGTACTTC
>few|TRBV7-2|TRBD1|TRBJ1-2
CASSRQGASDGYTF
TGTGCCAGCAGCCGACAGGGGGCCAGTGATGGCTACACCTTC
>NA|TRBV7-9|NA|TRBJ2-5
CASSLTVGPETQYF
TGTGCCAGCAGCTTAACTGTAGGGCCAGAGACCCAGTACTTC
>many|TRBV7-2|NA|TRBJ2-3
CASSLDGGDTQYF
TGTGCCAGCAGCTTAGATGGGGGGGATACGCAGTATTTT
>few|TRBV12-3/TRBV12-4|NA|TRBJ2-7
CASSPHQIAYEQYF
TGTGCCAGCAGTCCTCACCAGATTGCCTACGAGCAGTACTTC
>NA|TRBV10-3|NA|TRBJ1-3
CAISAHRAGNTIYF
TGTGCCATCAGTGCGCACAGGGCTGGAAACACCATATATTTT
>NA|TRBV4-3|NA|TRBJ2-3
CASSRGMEDSDTQYF
TGCGCCAGCAGCCGCGGGATGGAGGACTCAGATACGCAGTATTTT
>once|TRBV11-2|NA|TRBJ2-2
CASSLPPPGAGELFF
TGTGCCAGCAGCTTACCCCCACCGGGGGCCGGGGAGCTGTTTTTT
>NA|TRBV6-6|NA|TRBJ1-4
CASSYSPVSPSEKLFF
TGTGCCAGCAGTTACTCTCCGGTCTCACCTAGCGAAAAACTGTTTTTT
>NA|TRBV6-1|NA|TRBJ1-4
CASSSITEVGEKLFF
TGTGCCAGCAGTTCGATCACTGAGGTTGGGGAAAAACTGTTTTTT
>NA|TRBV4-3|NA|TRBJ2-2
CASSPGTENTGELFF
TGCGCCAGCAGCCCGGGGACTGAGAACACCGGGGAGCTGTTTTTT
>few|TRBV7-2|NA|TRBJ1-5
CASSHSGQLNQPQHF
TGTGCCAGCAGCCACAGCGGACAGCTCAATCAGCCCCAGCATTTT
>few|TRBV6-5|NA|TRBJ2-2
CASSYLTNTGELFF
TGTGCCAGCAGTTACTTGACGAACACCGGGGAGCTGTTTTTT
>few|TRBV12-3/TRBV12-4|NA|TRBJ1-2
CASTNSGILNYGYTF
TGTGCCAGCACCAATTCCGGGATCCTTAACTATGGCTACACCTTC
>NA|TRBV20-1|NA|TRBJ2-1
CSAEGNSSYNEQFF
TGCAGTGCAGAGGGGAATAGCTCCTACAATGAGCAGTTCTTC
>NA|TRBV7-8|NA|TRBJ2-2
CASSSYRAGELFF
TGTGCCAGCAGCTCTTACAGGGCCGGGGAGCTGTTTTTT
>NA|TRBV6-2/TRBV6-3|NA|TRBJ1-1
CASTEVIMNTEAFF
TGTGCCAGCACCGAAGTTATTATGAACACTGAAGCTTTCTTT
>NA|TRBV7-2|NA|TRBJ1-3
CASSPLGTLSGNTIYF
TGTGCCAGCAGCCCGCTCGGGACACTCTCTGGAAACACCATATATTTT
>NA|TRBV10-3|TRBD2|TRBJ2-5
CAITPGGQETQYF
TGTGCCATCACCCCGGGGGGACAAGAGACCCAGTACTTC
>once|TRBV5-4|TRBD2|TRBJ2-3
CASSPGLAGLGDTQYF
TGTGCCAGCAGCCCGGGACTAGCGGGGCTGGGAGATACGCAGTATTTT
>NA|TRBV5-6|NA|TRBJ1-2
CASTEGWNYGYTF
TGTGCCAGCACAGAAGGGTGGAACTATGGCTACACCTTC
>NA|TRBV27|NA|TRBJ2-2
CASSPTGGNANTGELFF
TGTGCCAGCAGTCCCACGGGCGGGAACGCGAACACCGGGGAGCTGTTTTTT
>few|TRBV4-1|TRBD2|TRBJ2-2
CASSQEVTSGRTGELFF
TGCGCCAGCAGCCAAGAAGTAACTAGCGGTAGAACCGGGGAGCTGTTTTTT
>NA|TRBV5-5|NA|TRBJ2-5
CASSLMEDQETQYF
TGTGCCAGCAGCTTGATGGAGGACCAAGAGACCCAGTACTTC
>NA|TRBV7-9|NA|TRBJ2-7
CASSYKVYEQYF
TGTGCCAGCAGCTACAAGGTCTACGAGCAGTACTTC
>NA|TRBV6-6|TRBD2|TRBJ2-7
CASTRGGTYEQYF
TGTGCCAGCACCCGGGGGGGAACCTACGAGCAGTACTTC
>NA|TRBV6-5|NA|TRBJ1-2
CASKPNPNYGYTF
TGTGCCAGCAAGCCGAATCCTAACTATGGCTACACCTTC
>NA|TRBV7-9|NA|TRBJ1-2
CASSRENYGYTF
TGTGCCAGCAGCCGAGAAAACTATGGCTACACCTTC
>NA|TRBV15|NA|TRBJ2-3
CATSRSTYTDTQYF
TGTGCCACCAGCAGATCTACTTACACAGATACGCAGTATTTT
>NA|TRBV7-2|NA|TRBJ2-7
CASSLTGLEQYF
TGTGCCAGCAGCTTAACTGGACTGGAGCAGTACTTC
>NA|TRBV19|NA|TRBJ2-2
CASSPEQVSAGELFF
TGTGCCAGTAGCCCGGAACAGGTATCGGCCGGGGAGCTGTTTTTT
>NA|TRBV7-2|TRBD2|TRBJ2-5
CASSTSGSSEETQYF
TGTGCCAGCAGTACTAGCGGGAGTAGCGAAGAGACCCAGTACTTC
>many|TRBV7-2|TRBD2|TRBJ2-5
CASSSQLAGVQETQYF
TGTGCCAGCAGCTCCCAACTAGCGGGAGTCCAAGAGACCCAGTACTTC
>few|TRBV7-8|NA|TRBJ1-2
CASSLGGRGSPRGGYTF
TGTGCCAGCAGCTTAGGAGGGAGGGGAAGCCCGCGTGGAGGCTACACCTTC
>few|TRBV4-1|NA|TRBJ1-2
CASSLWTANYGYTF
TGCGCCAGCAGCCTATGGACAGCCAACTATGGCTACACCTTC
>NA|TRBV2|TRBD2|TRBJ2-3
CASSVSREGDTQYF
TGTGCCAGCAGTGTTTCGCGGGAGGGAGATACGCAGTATTTT
>NA|TRBV27|TRBD2|TRBJ2-3
CASSPGTSGTTDTQYF
TGTGCCAGCAGTCCAGGGACTAGCGGAACCACAGATACGCAGTATTTT
>NA|TRBV20-1|TRBD1|TRBJ2-7
CSARHAKAGTGASYEQYF
TGCAGTGCTAGACATGCGAAGGCCGGTACAGGGGCCTCCTACGAGCAGTACTTC
>once|TRBV6-6|NA|TRBJ1-2
CARSYLPGPKNYGYTF
TGTGCCAGAAGTTACCTTCCGGGACCGAAGAACTATGGCTACACCTTC